These 24 T cell receptor beta chains were all obtained from the same sample, sequenced in a study of T cells of healthy individuals. MiXCR, run by TCRdb on the 5' RACE reads, gives a single entry per CDR3 protein. The sample shows approximately 58,000 distinct CDR3 sequences, about 15% of them seen only once. The receptor set was obtained from a human donor in good health.

In its sample, this clonotype was seen a few times. The V and J genes are TRBV9 and TRBJ2-1, with a tentative D call TRBD1 (6 bases). This CDR3 spans 15 amino acids. Trimming stripped 0 bases from V and 5 bases from J, with 12 bases between. Looked up from germline, CDR1 is SGDLS and CDR2 is YYNGEE. This chain's CDR3 is CASSVGQGWDNEQFF. CDR3 nucleotides: TGTGCCAGCAGCGTAGGGCAGGGGTGGGACAATGAGCAGTTCTTC. Supplemented by reference TRBV9 and TRBJ2-1, the full variable domain reads DSGVTQTPKHLITATGQRVTLRCSPRSGDLSVYWYQQSLDQGLQFLIQYYNGEERAKGNILERFSAQQFPDLHSELNLSSLELGDSALYFCASSVGQGWDNEQFFGPGTRLTVL.

In this sample, this clonotype turned up many times. The gene calls are TRBV6-1 and TRBJ2-5, with D possibly matching TRBD2 (6 bases). Germline assignment: CDR1 MNHNS and CDR2 SASEGT. The CDR3 loop spans 14 amino acids. V was trimmed by 10 bases and J by 2 bases, leaving 17 bases between them. This chain's CDR3 is CATQLGTQQETQYF. Here the CDR3 DNA reads TGTGCCACCCAATTAGGGACTCAACAAGAGACCCAGTACTTC.

This clonotype was counted only a few times. V and J are TRBV12-3 or TRBV12-4 and TRBJ1-3; 7 nucleotides line up with TRBD1. The CDR3 loop spans 15 amino acids. Trimming removed 3 bases from V and 2 bases from J; junction bases left unmatched: 4. The CDR3 DNA follows: TGTGCCAGCAGTTTGGACAGGTCCACTGGAAACACCATATATTTT. Residues: CASSLDRSTGNTIYF.

This clonotype was recorded at least ten times. The chain uses TRBV7-2 and TRBJ2-3; 8 bases line up with TRBD2. CDR1 and CDR2 from the germline V gene are SGHTA and FQGNSA. V shed 3 bases and J 3 bases; nucleotides not matched to a gene: 5. CDR3 length: 15 residues. The CDR3 sequence is CASSLEAGVTDTQYF. The CDR3 DNA sequence: TGTGCCAGCAGCTTGGAAGCGGGGGTAACAGATACGCAGTATTTT.

This clonotype was counted many times. V gene TRBV7-3 combines with J gene TRBJ2-2; D gene unclear. This CDR3 has 17 residues. V lost 3 bases and J lost 6, with 20 bases in between. Germline CDR1 is SGHTA and CDR2 is FQGTGA. Written as DNA, the CDR3 is TGTGCCAGCAGCTTTTTTAGTGGACGGGCAAACGCCGGGGAGCTGTTTTTT. Residues: CASSFFSGRANAGELFF.

The genes are TRBV7-9 and TRBJ2-1; a possible D gene is TRBD1 (6 bases). The V gene's germline CDR1 is SEHNR and CDR2 FQNEAQ (reference sequence). V was trimmed by 4 bases and J by 2 bases, leaving 12 bases between them. The CDR3 extends over 15 amino acids. CDR3 residues: CASSSGTRTYNEQFF. The CDR3, as DNA: TGTGCCAGCAGCTCCGGGACAAGAACCTACAATGAGCAGTTCTTC.

The chain uses TRBV20-1 and TRBJ1-1, with D perhaps matching TRBD1 (5 bases). CDR1 DFQATT and CDR2 SNEGSKA come from the germline V gene (reference sequence). The CDR3 is 14 residues long. V gave up 5 bases and J gave up 1 base, with 14 bases separating them. CDR3 residues: CSASWGGRNTEAFF. For the CDR3, the DNA is TGCAGTGCTTCTTGGGGGGGACGGAACACTGAAGCTTTCTTT.

This clonotype was counted only a few times. The chain recombines TRBV20-1 with TRBJ2-1; D may be TRBD1 or TRBD2 (5 bases each). V was trimmed by 3 bases and J by 1 base, leaving 13 bases between them. This CDR3 is 15 amino acids long. Per the germline V gene, CDR1 is DFQATT and CDR2 is SNEGSKA (reference sequence). The DNA for the CDR3 is TGCAGTGCTAGCGGGACCCAGGGTTCCTACAATGAGCAGTTCTTC. Translated, it gives CSASGTQGSYNEQFF.

V is TRBV10-3 and J is TRBJ1-1; D is uncertain. CDR1 and CDR2 (germline): ENHRY, SYGVKD. V dropped 7 bases and J dropped 4 bases, with 10 bases sitting between them. This CDR3 contains 12 residues. The DNA of the CDR3 is TGTGCCATCAAGGAGGAGGGCACTGAAGCTTTCTTT. Translating it yields CAIKEEGTEAFF.

The CDR3 protein is CASSARQGAESSRETQYF. The CDR3 DNA sequence: TGTGCCAGCAGCGCCAGACAGGGGGCGGAATCCTCGAGGGAGACCCAGTACTTC. This chain joins TRBV7-7 and TRBJ2-5, with 10 bases aligning to TRBD1. Germline V lookup: CDR1 SSHAT, CDR2 FNYEAQ (reference sequence). There are 18 residues in the CDR3. Unmatched junction bases numbered 17, after V lost 5 bases and J lost 5 bases.

This clonotype was observed many times. The rearrangement joins TRBV9 to TRBJ2-5; D gene uncertain. The CDR3 has 14 amino acids. Germline V gene data show CDR1 as SGDLS and CDR2 as YYNGEE. Deletions cut 4 bases from V and 2 bases from J, with 12 bases between. The CDR3 nucleotides are TGTGCCAGCAGCCCCCGTGGGGTTCAAGAGACCCAGTACTTC. Translated: CASSPRGVQETQYF.

This clonotype was seen just once. V and J are TRBV24-1 and TRBJ2-5; no reliable D call. V was shortened by 2 bases and J by 3 bases, with 6 bases between the two germline ends. Germline V gene data show CDR1 as KGHDR and CDR2 as SFDVKD. The CDR3 runs to 13 residues. The CDR3 DNA is TGTGCCACCAGTGATTCCACAGAAGAGACCCAGTACTTC. It codes for CATSDSTEETQYF.

As DNA, the CDR3 is TGTGCCAGTAGTATCCAGAGCGGGACTGAAGCTTTCTTT. Its translation is CASSIQSGTEAFF. The chain recombines TRBV19 with TRBJ1-1; D remains unclear. V dropped 3 bases and J dropped 5 bases, with 10 bases sitting between them. Looked up from germline, CDR1 is LNHDA and CDR2 is SQIVND (reference sequence). CDR3 length equals 13 residues.

This clonotype has more than one count but fewer than ten. This chain joins TRBV7-8 and TRBJ2-1, with a weak D call TRBD2 (5 bases). Germline assignment: CDR1 SGHVS and CDR2 FQNEAQ. The CDR3 is 14 amino acids. The ends were cut back, 3 bases at V and 8 bases at J, with 14 bases in the middle. The CDR3 bases are TGTGCCAGCAGCTTTATCGGGGTCGGGGATGAGCAGTTCTTC. This codes for CASSFIGVGDEQFF.

The chain combines TRBV5-1 with TRBJ2-1; D uncertain. Germline values: CDR1 SGHRS, CDR2 YFSETQ. This CDR3 has 13 residues. V lost 0 bases and J 4 bases, leaving 5 bases between the germline ends. DNA of the CDR3: TGCGCCAGCAGCTTGGTTCAGTACAATGAGCAGTTCTTC. The encoded protein is CASSLVQYNEQFF.

This clonotype came up many times. The chain employs TRBV9 and TRBJ2-7; 8 nucleotides line up with TRBD1. V was clipped by 2 bases and J by 6 bases; unmatched bases: 7. The CDR3 runs to 14 residues. The germline CDR1 and CDR2 sequences are SGDLS and YYNGEE. CDR3 residues: CASSVGTGYGEQYF. The CDR3 nucleotides are TGTGCCAGCAGCGTCGGGACAGGTTATGGCGAGCAGTACTTC.

V usage is TRBV10-2 and J usage is TRBJ1-2; a possible D gene is TRBD1 (6 bases). The CDR3 extends over 16 amino acids. Germline CDR1 WSHSY, CDR2 SAAADI. Trimming took 2 bases from V and 3 from J, leaving 16 bases between them. The DNA of the CDR3 is TGCGCCAGCAGTGAGCCGGGCCGGGGGGCGGACTATGGCTACACCTTC. Translation gives CASSEPGRGADYGYTF.

This clonotype showed up many times. The chain employs TRBV25-1 and TRBJ2-5, with 9 bases identical to TRBD2. Germline trimming cut 3 bases from V and 4 bases from J; bases unmatched to any gene: 9. The CDR3 has 16 residues. The germline CDR1 and CDR2 sequences are MGHDK and SYGVNS. The CDR3 region is CASSDRLAGLGETQYF. DNA for the CDR3: TGTGCCAGCAGTGACCGCCTAGCGGGGTTAGGAGAGACCCAGTACTTC.

The chain employs TRBV2 and TRBJ1-5; 9 positions match TRBD1. V gave up 8 bases and J gave up 0 bases; unmatched junction bases: 2. This CDR3 comprises 14 residues. Germline V CDR1 and CDR2: SNHLY, FYNNEI. The CDR3 region is CASGQGHSNQPQHF. CDR3 sequence (DNA): TGTGCCAGCGGACAGGGGCATAGCAATCAGCCCCAGCATTTT.

This clonotype was seen at least ten times. V and J are TRBV20-1 and TRBJ2-7, with 14 bases fitting TRBD2. The CDR3 spans 13 residues. Trimming took 6 bases from V and 7 from J; bases not matched to a gene: 5. From germline, CDR1 is DFQATT and CDR2 SNEGSKA (reference sequence). The CDR3 spells CSATGLAGVEQYF. CDR3 nucleotides: TGCAGTGCAACGGGACTAGCGGGAGTAGAGCAGTACTTC.

This clonotype was seen a few times. The genes are TRBV6-5 and TRBJ1-1, with D tentatively TRBD1 (5 bases). CDR3 length: 13 residues. Germline CDR1 reads MNHEY; CDR2 reads SVGAGI. The V end was cut by 2 bases, the J end by 6 bases, with 10 bases between. The CDR3 bases are TGTGCCAGCAGTTACGCTGGGGGATCTGAAGCTTTCTTT. Amino acids: CASSYAGGSEAFF.

In DNA form, the CDR3 reads TGTGCCAGTAGTCTCGTGGGACTAGCGGACTACGAGCAGTACTTC. Amino acids: CASSLVGLADYEQYF. The chain couples TRBV19 to TRBJ2-7; TRBD2 aligns across 11 bases. CDR3 length: 15 amino acids. Germline values: CDR1 LNHDA, CDR2 SQIVND (reference sequence). V shed 5 bases and J 3 bases; nucleotides not matched to a gene: 6.

The chain has TRBV5-4 and TRBJ2-5; a possible D gene is TRBD2 (6 bases). Germline CDR1 SGHNT, CDR2 YYREEE (reference sequence). The germline V and J ends were trimmed by 4 bases and 2 bases, with 9 bases remaining between them. This CDR3 contains 13 residues. CDR3 amino acids: CASSAGRQETQYF. The CDR3 DNA reads TGTGCCAGCAGCGCGGGACGGCAAGAGACCCAGTACTTC. The whole variable domain, filled in from reference TRBV5-4 and TRBJ2-5, reads ETGVTQSPTHLIKTRGQQVTLRCSSQSGHNTVSWYQQALGQGPQFIFQYYREEENGRGNFPPRFSGLQFPNYSSELNVNALELDDSALYLCASSAGRQETQYFGPGTRLLVL.

V gene TRBV6-2 or TRBV6-3 combines with J gene TRBJ2-5; a possible D gene is TRBD2 (6 bases). Trimming pared 5 bases from V and 4 bases from J, leaving 11 bases between. Germline CDR1 MNHEY, CDR2 SVGEGT. The CDR3 sequence is 13 residues long. CDR3 region: CASSEREVETQYF. The CDR3 nucleotides are TGTGCCAGCAGTGAAAGGGAGGTAGAGACCCAGTACTTC.